This entry concerns a single T cell receptor beta chain. Looked up from germline, CDR1 is SGHTS and CDR2 is YDEGEE. The V gene end was trimmed by 0 bases and the J gene end by 2 bases; junction bases not matched to a gene: 5. The CDR3 consists of 17 residues. This entry is derived from a study of blood T cell repertoires in COVID-19. Researchers sorted participants into cohorts using their self-reported clinical history. The authors' processing: Amplifying reference gene primers gave estimates of nucleated cell counts. Generated by immunoSEQ multiplex PCR, the TCRdb table keeps only in-frame clones and is missing some. V and J calls plus clone size are reproduced from that table; the DNA served to infer D and trimming. The data show over 150,000 clones, roughly nine tenths seen once.

The chain joins TRBV5-8 to TRBJ2-3, with 11 bases fitting TRBD2. The sequencing input was PBMCs or T cells enriched from blood (not recorded which). This clonotype was sampled from a woman younger than 45 who had recovered from COVID-19. The CDR3 DNA reads TGTGCCAGCAGCTTGGCTAGCGGGGGGACCATCACAGATACGCAGTATTTT. Amino acids: CASSLASGGTITDTQYF.